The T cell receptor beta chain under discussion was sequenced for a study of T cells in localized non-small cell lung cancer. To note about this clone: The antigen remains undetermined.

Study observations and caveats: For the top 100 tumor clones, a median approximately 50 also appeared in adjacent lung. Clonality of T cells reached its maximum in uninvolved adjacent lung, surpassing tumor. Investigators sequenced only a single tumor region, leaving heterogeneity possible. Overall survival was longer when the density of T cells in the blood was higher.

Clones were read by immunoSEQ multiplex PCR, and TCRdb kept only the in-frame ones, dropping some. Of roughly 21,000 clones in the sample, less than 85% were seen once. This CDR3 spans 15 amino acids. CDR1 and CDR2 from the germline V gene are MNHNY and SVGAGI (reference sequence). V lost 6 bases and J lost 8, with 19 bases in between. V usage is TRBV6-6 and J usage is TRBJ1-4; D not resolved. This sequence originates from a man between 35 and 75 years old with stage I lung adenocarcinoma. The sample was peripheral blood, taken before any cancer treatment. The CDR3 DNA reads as TGTGCCAGCAGGGAGGGTTGGGAGGCGAGAGAAAAACTGTTTTTT. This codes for CASREGWEAREKLFF.